Sequencing of this TCR beta chain was carried out in a study of T cells in Graves' hyperthyroidism and ophthalmopathy. Findings and limits, study-wide: Separation of ophthalmopathy from stable hyperthyroidism was achieved by a 13 V-J model. The model foresaw ophthalmopathy a median around 6.4 months prior to onset. Most thyroid-expanded clonotypes above 0.001 were also found in blood.

RNA transcripts served as the template for amplifying TCR beta CDR3 regions. Carried out on the TCR CDR3, a first-round RT-PCR used the HTBI primer set. TCRdb reprocessed the multiplex PCR reads via MiXCR and lists one record per CDR3 protein. The sample records more than 600,000 distinct CDR3 sequences, approximately 16% being singletons. This clonotype was picked up many times. The antigen is unknown. The junction differs from germline at one of its ends, possibly a read error. The CDR3 is 12 residues long. Germline values: CDR1 MDHEN, CDR2 SYDVKM. Graves' hyperthyroidism was deemed stable absent ophthalmopathy progression within 18 months.

V and J are TRBV28 and TRBJ2-7; D remains ambiguous. The TCR sequence derives from a man younger than 35 with Graves' hyperthyroidism. Sequenced: blood. The chain's CDR3 is CASSPHSHEQYF. The CDR3 nucleotides read TGTGCCAGCAGTCCTCACTCCCACGAGCAGTACTTC.